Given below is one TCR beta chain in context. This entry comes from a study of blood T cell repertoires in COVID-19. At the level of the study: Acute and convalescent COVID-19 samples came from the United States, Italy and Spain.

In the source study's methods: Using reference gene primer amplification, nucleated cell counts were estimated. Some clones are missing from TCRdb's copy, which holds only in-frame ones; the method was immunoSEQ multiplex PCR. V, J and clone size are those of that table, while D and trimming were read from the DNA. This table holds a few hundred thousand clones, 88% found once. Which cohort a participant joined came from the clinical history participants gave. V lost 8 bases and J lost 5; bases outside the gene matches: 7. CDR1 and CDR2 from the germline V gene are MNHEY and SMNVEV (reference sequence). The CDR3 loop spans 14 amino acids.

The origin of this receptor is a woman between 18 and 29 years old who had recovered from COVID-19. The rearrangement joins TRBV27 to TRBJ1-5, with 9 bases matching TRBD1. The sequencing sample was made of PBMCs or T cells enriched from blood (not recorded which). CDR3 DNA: TGTGCCAGCGCAACGACAGGGGGGTATCAGCCCCAGCATTTT. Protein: CASATTGGYQPQHF.